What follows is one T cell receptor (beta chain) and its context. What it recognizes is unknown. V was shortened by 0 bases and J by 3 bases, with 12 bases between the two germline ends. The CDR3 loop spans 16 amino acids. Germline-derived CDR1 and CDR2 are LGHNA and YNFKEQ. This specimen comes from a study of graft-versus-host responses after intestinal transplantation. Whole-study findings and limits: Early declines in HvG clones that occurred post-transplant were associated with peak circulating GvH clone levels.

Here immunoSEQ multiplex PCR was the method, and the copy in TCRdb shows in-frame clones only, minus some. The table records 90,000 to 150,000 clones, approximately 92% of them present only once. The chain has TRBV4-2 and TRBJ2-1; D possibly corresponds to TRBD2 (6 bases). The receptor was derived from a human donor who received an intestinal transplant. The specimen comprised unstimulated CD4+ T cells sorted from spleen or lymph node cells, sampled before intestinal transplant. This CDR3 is CASSQESGFVYNEQFF. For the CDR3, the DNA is TGTGCCAGCAGCCAAGAAAGCGGGTTCGTCTACAATGAGCAGTTCTTC.